The clone carrying this T cell receptor (beta chain) was seen ten or more times. It was RNA transcripts that yielded the amplified TCR beta CDR3 regions. During a first-round RT-PCR of the TCR CDR3, the HTBI primer set was used. TCRdb reprocessed the multiplex PCR reads via MiXCR and lists one record per CDR3 protein. The table shows about 700,000 distinct CDR3 sequences, with approximately 15% occurring only once. Clinical symptoms, serum thyroxine, TRAb, thyroid ultrasound and orbital computed tomography established diagnosis. The data were taken from a study of T cells in Graves' hyperthyroidism and ophthalmopathy. Germline V lookup: CDR1 MNHEY, CDR2 SVGAGI. V dropped 2 bases and J dropped 8; count of bases not matched to a gene: 11. The CDR3 has 15 residues.

What was sequenced was blood. V usage is TRBV6-5 and J usage is TRBJ1-2; 7 positions match TRBD1. The sequence derives from a woman younger than 30 with Graves' hyperthyroidism. The CDR3 region is CASSYVGQKSMGYTF. CDR3 DNA sequence: TGTGCCAGCAGTTACGTGGGACAGAAATCTATGGGCTACACCTTC.